A single sample is the source of the 10 T cell receptor beta chains below, sequenced in a study of blood T cells in healthy people across ages. Primed by a sample-barcoded 5' primer and a J-beta primer mix, a second PCR proceeded for roughly 6 to 12 cycles. A single record per CDR3 protein comes from TCRdb applying MiXCR to the 5' RACE reads. The sample lists around 620,000 distinct CDR3 sequences; 25% to 30% were seen once. The specimen was blood. The receptors here all came from a woman aged 70-85 years in good health.

This clonotype was counted only a few times. The V and J genes are TRBV20-1 and TRBJ2-4, with D tentatively TRBD1 (6 bases). Germline values: CDR1 DFQATT, CDR2 SNEGSKA (reference sequence). The V and J ends lost 1 base and 8 bases respectively, with 15 bases between them. The CDR3 is made up of 14 amino acids. CDR3 amino acids: CSARGGRGGDIQYF. The CDR3 nucleotides read TGCAGTGCTAGAGGGGGGCGTGGGGGAGACATTCAGTACTTC.

This clonotype showed up just a few times. The chain couples TRBV7-8 to TRBJ1-3; unclear D gene. Trimming shortened V by 2 bases and J by 0 bases, and 8 bases separated the two germline ends. The CDR3 sequence is 15 residues long. Germline V gene data show CDR1 as SGHVS and CDR2 as FQNEAQ. The CDR3 loop reads CASSLSGNSGNTIYF. The DNA of the CDR3 is TGTGCCAGCAGCTTAAGCGGGAACTCTGGAAACACCATATATTTT.

This chain joins TRBV4-3 and TRBJ2-5; TRBD1 might be the D (5 bases). Germline CDR1 reads LGHNA; CDR2 reads YSLEER. Trimming took 4 bases from V and 2 from J, leaving 14 bases between them. CDR3 length equals 15 residues. The CDR3 region is CASSPHQGIQETQYF. CDR3 coding DNA: TGCGCCAGCAGCCCGCACCAGGGAATTCAAGAGACCCAGTACTTC.

This clonotype was observed a handful of times. The chain recombines TRBV12-3 or TRBV12-4 with TRBJ1-4, with D possibly TRBD1 on 5 matching bases. With 6 bases removed from V and 4 bases from J, the gap between germline ends came to 15 bases. CDR3 size: 15 residues. The CDR3 region has the DNA TGTGCCAGCAGGCCACCGGGGACGGGTAATGAAAAACTGTTTTTT. Residues: CASRPPGTGNEKLFF.

The chain combines TRBV6-5 with TRBJ1-1, with D possibly TRBD1 on 5 matching bases. The CDR3 runs to 16 residues. Trimming removed 6 bases at V and 3 bases at J, with 20 bases between. Germline-derived CDR1 and CDR2 are MNHEY and SVGAGI. The CDR3 is CASRSASGRVDTEAFF. The CDR3 nucleotides are TGTGCCAGCAGATCAGCTTCGGGCAGGGTGGACACTGAAGCTTTCTTT.

This clonotype was picked up a small number of times. This chain links TRBV4-1 with TRBJ2-7; tentatively, D is TRBD1 (5 bases). Deletions cut 1 base from V and 3 bases from J, with 10 bases between. Germline V gene data show CDR1 as MGHRA and CDR2 as YSYEKL. CDR3 length equals 14 residues. The CDR3 sequence is CASSQGTGRYEQYF. Written as DNA, the CDR3 is TGCGCCAGCAGCCAAGGTACAGGACGCTACGAGCAGTACTTC.

This chain links TRBV4-1 with TRBJ1-2; D might be TRBD1 (5 bases). CDR1 and CDR2 (germline): MGHRA, YSYEKL. CDR3 length equals 16 residues. The ends were cut back, 1 base at V and 4 bases at J, with 16 bases in the middle. CDR3 loop: CASSQGGTALTYGYTF. The CDR3, as DNA: TGCGCCAGCAGCCAAGGGGGGACCGCATTGACCTATGGCTACACCTTC.

Only a few counts were recorded for this clonotype. The chain has TRBV6-2 or TRBV6-3 and TRBJ2-2; 7 bases match TRBD1. The CDR3 consists of 14 residues. Germline V gives CDR1 MNHEY, CDR2 SVGEGT. V was pared by 3 bases and J by 9 bases, with 7 bases of the junction left unmatched. The CDR3 is CASSYRDSLRELFF. As DNA, the CDR3 is TGTGCCAGCAGTTATAGGGACAGCTTGCGGGAGCTGTTTTTT.

This clonotype was observed a handful of times. The CDR3 is CSASLRGLTDTQYF. In DNA, the CDR3 is TGCAGTGCTAGTCTGAGGGGGTTGACAGATACGCAGTATTTT. V gene TRBV20-1 combines with J gene TRBJ2-3, with D possibly matching TRBD1 (6 bases). Trimming left V 3 bases short and J 3 bases short, with 13 bases between. The V gene's germline CDR1 is DFQATT and CDR2 SNEGSKA (reference sequence). The CDR3 is 14 amino acids.

This clonotype was counted ten times or more. J is TRBJ2-5 and V is TRBV4-1, with 9 bases matching TRBD2. Germline V gene sequence: CDR1 MGHRA, CDR2 YSYEKL. V was clipped by 4 bases and J by 5 bases; unmatched bases: 8. The CDR3 is 15 amino acids. This CDR3 reads CASSLIGLAKETQYF. CDR3 DNA: TGCGCCAGCAGCCTGATCGGACTAGCGAAGGAGACCCAGTACTTC.